These 24 T cell receptor beta chains share one sample of origin, sequenced in a study of control samples from healthy donors and cancer patients. Libraries were prepared by immunoSEQ multiplex PCR; TCRdb keeps only in-frame clonotypes and omits some of them. The sample includes over 150,000 clones, over 90% seen only once; the top ten take approximately 1%. The sample consisted of blood. All receptors derive from a woman under 40 in good health.

This clone was seen a single time. The junction departs from germline at one end; a sequencing error may be responsible. The V and J genes are TRBV19 and TRBJ1-1; 7 bases are a match to TRBD1. Germline lookup yields CDR1 LNHDA and CDR2 SQIVND (reference sequence). The CDR3 consists of 16 residues. The CDR3 region is CASTRGGGQLNPEAFF. The DNA of the CDR3 is TGTGCCAGTACCAGAGGTGGGGGACAGCTGAACCCTGAAGCTTTCTTT.

The J gene is TRBJ1-3, the V gene TRBV27; D not certain. Trimming left V 6 bases short and J 0 bases short, with 6 bases between. The CDR3 is made up of 13 amino acids. In germline, CDR1 is MNHEY, CDR2 SMNVEV (reference sequence). The CDR3 DNA follows: TGTGCCAGCAGACGGAGCTCTGGAAACACCATATATTTT. This translates into CASRRSSGNTIYF.

The chain has TRBV5-6 and TRBJ1-4; TRBD1 matches 8 bases. Germline assignment: CDR1 SGHDT and CDR2 YYEEEE. The CDR3 extends over 14 amino acids. The trim removed 0 bases at V and 8 bases at J, leaving 3 bases unmatched. The CDR3 region is CASSLGTGPEKLFF. The CDR3 nucleotides are TGTGCCAGCAGCTTGGGGACAGGGCCCGAAAAACTGTTTTTT. The variable domain in full, completed from reference TRBV5-6 and TRBJ1-4, reads DAGVTQSPTHLIKTRGQQVTLRCSPKSGHDTVSWYQQALGQGPQFIFQYYEEEERQRGNFPDRFSGHQFPNYSSELNVNALLLGDSALYLCASSLGTGPEKLFFGSGTQLSVL.

The chain recombines TRBV5-8 with TRBJ1-5; D is possibly TRBD1 (6 bases). Germline-derived CDR1 and CDR2 are SGHTS and YDEGEE. Trimming shortened V by 3 bases and J by 2 bases, and 12 bases separated the two germline ends. The CDR3 is 15 residues long. CDR3 nucleotides: TGTGCCAGCAGCTGGATAGGGGGTGGCAATCAGCCCCAGCATTTT. Its translation is CASSWIGGGNQPQHF. Looking up the rest from reference TRBV5-8 and TRBJ1-5 gives the full variable domain: EAGVTQSPTHLIKTRGQQATLRCSPISGHTSVYWYQQALGLGLQFLLWYDEGEERNRGNFPPRFSGRQFPNYSSELNVNALELEDSALYLCASSWIGGGNQPQHFGDGTRLSIL.

V and J are TRBV9 and TRBJ2-1; 8 bases are shared with TRBD2. Looked up from germline, CDR1 is SGDLS and CDR2 is YYNGEE. The CDR3 consists of 15 residues. J was trimmed by 7 bases and V by 3 bases; bases with no gene match: 9. The CDR3 sequence: CASSGLAGFMNEQFF. The DNA of the CDR3 is TGTGCCAGCAGCGGTTTAGCGGGGTTTATGAATGAGCAGTTCTTC.

The gene calls are TRBV28 and TRBJ1-1; perhaps TRBD1 as D (6 bases). CDR1 MDHEN and CDR2 SYDVKM come from the germline V gene. The germline V and J ends were trimmed by 4 bases and 1 base, with 13 bases remaining between them. CDR3 length equals 15 residues. CDR3 bases: TGTGCCAGCAGTTATCCGGGACAACCGAACACTGAAGCTTTCTTT. Amino acid sequence: CASSYPGQPNTEAFF.

The chain couples TRBV2 to TRBJ2-7; tentative D call: TRBD1 (5 bases). In germline, CDR1 is SNHLY, CDR2 FYNNEI. V lost 10 bases and J lost 1, with 26 bases in between. The CDR3 length is 17 residues. CDR3 in amino acids: CATQGEGLADTSYEQYF. In DNA form, the CDR3 reads TGTGCCACCCAAGGGGAAGGGTTGGCGGATACTTCCTACGAGCAGTACTTC. The full variable domain, in which reference TRBV2 and TRBJ2-7 provide the parts outside the CDR3, is EPEVTQTPSHQVTQMGQEVILRCVPISNHLYFYWYRQILGQKVEFLVSFYNNEISEKSEIFDDQFSVERPDGSNFTLKIRSTKLEDSAMYFCATQGEGLADTSYEQYFGPGTRLTVT.

This clone has just a few counts. This chain connects TRBV5-6 to TRBJ2-7; perhaps TRBD1 as D (6 bases). V lost 2 bases and J 3 bases, leaving 9 bases between the germline ends. The length of the CDR3 is 13 residues. Germline CDR1 is SGHDT and CDR2 is YYEEEE. The CDR3 is CASSFDRYYEQYF. CDR3 sequence (DNA): TGTGCCAGCAGCTTCGACAGGTACTACGAGCAGTACTTC.

This rearrangement joins TRBV14 to TRBJ1-1; the D is unclear. V lost 1 base, J lost 1 base, and 7 bases lay in between. This CDR3 has 14 amino acids. CDR1 is SGHDN and CDR2 is FVKESK in the germline V gene. The CDR3 region is CASSQGRRNTEAFF. As DNA, the CDR3 is TGTGCCAGCAGCCAAGGTCGGAGGAACACTGAAGCTTTCTTT. Combining the CDR3 with reference TRBV14 and TRBJ1-1 gives the whole variable domain EAGVTQFPSHSVIEKGQTVTLRCDPISGHDNLYWYRRVMGKEIKFLLHFVKESKQDESGMPNNRFLAERTGGTYSTLKVQPAELEDSGVYFCASSQGRRNTEAFFGQGTRLTVV.

In nucleotides, the CDR3 is TGTGCCAGCAGCTGGGGGACAGGGGATGGGACTGAAGCTTTCTTT. Its translation: CASSWGTGDGTEAFF. The chain couples TRBV5-6 to TRBJ1-1; 10 bases are a match to TRBD1. Germline loops: CDR1 SGHDT, CDR2 YYEEEE. The length of the CDR3 is 15 residues. After removal of 3 bases from V and 5 bases from J, the junction contained 7 bases not matched to a gene. Full variable domain (missing parts from reference TRBV5-6 and TRBJ1-1): DAGVTQSPTHLIKTRGQQVTLRCSPKSGHDTVSWYQQALGQGPQFIFQYYEEEERQRGNFPDRFSGHQFPNYSSELNVNALLLGDSALYLCASSWGTGDGTEAFFGQGTRLTVV.

V is TRBV9 and J is TRBJ2-3; perhaps TRBD2 as D (6 bases). Per germline, CDR1 SGDLS and CDR2 YYNGEE. This CDR3 is built from 15 residues. Trimming stripped 1 base from V and 0 bases from J, with 9 bases between. In DNA form, the CDR3 reads TGTGCCAGCAGCGTAATGGGGACTAGCACAGATACGCAGTATTTT. Its protein is CASSVMGTSTDTQYF. Variable domain in full (rest from reference TRBV9 and TRBJ2-3): DSGVTQTPKHLITATGQRVTLRCSPRSGDLSVYWYQQSLDQGLQFLIQYYNGEERAKGNILERFSAQQFPDLHSELNLSSLELGDSALYFCASSVMGTSTDTQYFGPGTRLTVL.

The gene calls are TRBV21-1 and TRBJ1-6; the table's D call TRBD1 went unverified against the DNA. TRBV21-1 is annotated as a pseudogene. CDR3 length equals 22 residues. In DNA, the CDR3 is TGTGCCAGCAGCAAAACTATCAACAACTACCTTGACAGGGGGTTCTATAATTCACCCCTCCACTTT. This gives the protein CASSKTINNYLDRGFYNSPLHF.

The chain links TRBV2 to TRBJ2-5; 10 bases agree with TRBD2. Losses at the gene ends were 6 bases for V and 5 bases for J; bases not matched to a gene: 18. The germline V gene encodes CDR1 SNHLY and CDR2 FYNNEI. The CDR3 length is 18 residues. The CDR3 bases are TGTGCCAGCAGGTATGGCCCCGTTGTCGCTAGCGGGGGTGAGACCCAGTACTTC. Its translation is CASRYGPVVASGGETQYF. The complete variable domain, with remaining parts taken from reference TRBV2 and TRBJ2-5, reads EPEVTQTPSHQVTQMGQEVILRCVPISNHLYFYWYRQILGQKVEFLVSFYNNEISEKSEIFDDQFSVERPDGSNFTLKIRSTKLEDSAMYFCASRYGPVVASGGETQYFGPGTRLLVL.

This chain links TRBV10-3 with TRBJ1-5; D is undetermined. Trimming pared 7 bases from V and 4 bases from J, leaving 8 bases between. The CDR3 is made up of 12 amino acids. Per germline, CDR1 ENHRY and CDR2 SYGVKD. The CDR3 region has the DNA TGTGCCATCACGGACGGGAATCAGCCCCAGCATTTT. This gives the protein CAITDGNQPQHF.

This CDR3 is CASSHRDGLNTEAFF. The CDR3 bases are TGTGCCAGCAGCCATAGGGACGGTTTGAACACTGAAGCTTTCTTT. The chain has TRBV7-9 and TRBJ1-1; maybe TRBD1 (5 bases). The length of the CDR3 is 15 residues. V was clipped by 5 bases and J by 0 bases, with 13 bases between them. Looked up from germline, CDR1 is SEHNR and CDR2 is FQNEAQ (reference sequence).

The chain joins TRBV5-1 to TRBJ1-2, with a possible D match to TRBD1 (6 bases). Germline V gene data show CDR1 as SGHRS and CDR2 as YFSETQ. This CDR3 contains 15 residues. Deletions cut 0 bases from V and 0 bases from J, with 9 bases between. This CDR3 is CASSLEDSTNYGYTF. The CDR3 nucleotides are TGCGCCAGCAGCTTGGAGGACAGCACTAACTATGGCTACACCTTC.

This chain uses TRBV5-5 with TRBJ2-2; 10 positions match TRBD1. The germline V gene has CDR1 SGHKS and CDR2 YYEKEE (reference sequence). There are 15 residues in the CDR3. With V trimmed by 4 bases and J by 6 bases, 6 bases remained unmatched. CDR3 amino acids: CASSQGQGWPGELFF. DNA for the CDR3: TGTGCCAGCAGCCAGGGACAGGGGTGGCCCGGGGAGCTGTTTTTT. Combining the CDR3 with reference TRBV5-5 and TRBJ2-2 gives the whole variable domain DAGVTQSPTHLIKTRGQQVTLRCSPISGHKSVSWYQQVLGQGPQFIFQYYEKEERGRGNFPDRFSARQFPNYSSELNVNALLLGDSALYLCASSQGQGWPGELFFGEGSRLTVL.

The CDR3, as DNA: TGTGCCAGCAGCGTCACTAGCGGGACAGTCGGTGAGCAGTTCTTC. Its protein product is CASSVTSGTVGEQFF. This sequence joins TRBV9 and TRBJ2-1, with 10 bases fitting TRBD2. Trimming cost V 2 bases and J 9 bases; bases outside gene matches: 8. The germline CDR1 and CDR2 sequences are SGDLS and YYNGEE. The CDR3 is 15 amino acids.

This clone appeared once. The gene calls are TRBV25-1 and TRBJ2-1; 7 bases match TRBD2. The CDR3 covers 16 residues. Germline V gene lookup returns CDR1 MGHDK and CDR2 SYGVNS. Trimming at V came to 1 base and at J to 0 bases, leaving 3 bases not matched to a gene. The CDR3 DNA reads TGTGCCAGCAGTGAATCTGGCGGGAGCTCCTACAATGAGCAGTTCTTC. This translates into CASSESGGSSYNEQFF.

This clone is a singleton in its sample. Mismatch with germline at one junction end may stem from a read error. The rearrangement joins TRBV6-5 to TRBJ1-5; the D is unclear. This CDR3 is built from 14 residues. The V gene's germline CDR1 is MNHEY and CDR2 SVGAGI. The CDR3 is CASSNSATNQPQHF. CDR3 nucleotides: TGTGCCAGCAGTAACTCCGCCACCAATCAGCCCCAGCATTTT.

V gene TRBV5-4 combines with J gene TRBJ1-2; D is unresolved. The germline V and J ends were trimmed by 6 bases and 0 bases, with 21 bases remaining between them. The CDR3 is 17 residues long. Germline V lookup: CDR1 SGHNT, CDR2 YYREEE (reference sequence). CDR3 DNA: TGTGCCAGCACTAATTTAGCCCAATACATGGCTAACTATGGCTACACCTTC. Protein product: CASTNLAQYMANYGYTF.

This clone was picked up one time. This rearrangement joins TRBV11-2 to TRBJ1-2; D gene unclear. V lost 1 base and J 8 bases, leaving 11 bases between the germline ends. Germline values: CDR1 SGHAT, CDR2 FQNNGV. The CDR3 has 13 residues. CDR3 coding DNA: TGTGCCAGCAGCTTAGTTCTGGGCGGCGGCTACACCTTC. Its translation: CASSLVLGGGYTF.

The V call is TRBV2, the J call TRBJ1-4, with D possibly being TRBD1 (6 bases). This CDR3 contains 18 residues. The germline CDR1 and CDR2 sequences are SNHLY and FYNNEI. Between the trimmed V and J ends, which lost 5 bases and 7 bases, there was a span of 26 bases. CDR3 residues: CASSSWGQVRGGGEKLFF. The CDR3 DNA follows: TGTGCCAGCAGTTCTTGGGGGCAGGTTCGGGGTGGCGGTGAAAAACTGTTTTTT.

The V call is TRBV11-1, the J call TRBJ1-1; 7 bases agree with TRBD1. Germline assignment: CDR1 SGHAT and CDR2 FQDESV (reference sequence). This CDR3 spans 15 amino acids. J lost 1 base, V lost 1 base, and 3 bases had no gene match. Here the CDR3 DNA reads TGTGCCAGCAGCTTAGTGGGACAGACGAACACTGAAGCTTTCTTT. Protein: CASSLVGQTNTEAFF.